One sample yielded the 15 T cell receptor beta chains listed below, sequenced in a study of early T cells in non-severe SARS-CoV-2 infection. One entry per CDR3 protein results from TCRdb running MiXCR on the 5' RACE reads. This table has 100,000 to 130,000 distinct CDR3 sequences, around 10% appearing once. The sample comprised whole blood. These receptors came from an adult who was a healthcare worker with PCR-confirmed SARS-CoV-2 infection or an uninfected control (not recorded which).

This clonotype was picked up a small number of times. V is TRBV20-1 and J is TRBJ1-2; TRBD1 matches at 9 bases. CDR3 length equals 13 residues. Trimming took 5 bases from V and 3 from J; bases not matched to a gene: 4. Germline V lookup: CDR1 DFQATT, CDR2 SNEGSKA (reference sequence). Here the CDR3 DNA reads TGCAGTGCTGAGGACAGGGGTGACTATGGCTACACCTTC. Translation: CSAEDRGDYGYTF.

This clonotype was detected a few times. As DNA, the CDR3 is TGTGCCAGCAGCCCAAGACTAGCGGGATTCGAGCAGTACTTC. It codes for CASSPRLAGFEQYF. The V gene is TRBV9, the J gene TRBJ2-7; TRBD2 agrees at 11 bases. The germline V gene encodes CDR1 SGDLS and CDR2 YYNGEE. This CDR3 is 14 amino acids long. V gave up 4 bases and J gave up 6 bases; unmatched junction bases: 6.

Notes on this clonotype: Given a much more abundant clone one base away, this may be a read error. V and J are TRBV4-3 and TRBJ1-5; maybe TRBD1 (5 bases). The length of the CDR3 is 15 residues. Germline CDR1 is LGHNA and CDR2 is YSLEER. This chain's CDR3 is CTSSRAYTAGQPQHF. CDR3 DNA sequence: TGCACCAGCAGCCGAGCTTACACGGCAGGGCAGCCCCAGCATTTT.

This chain connects TRBV27 to TRBJ2-7; 9 bases fit TRBD2. V lost 4 bases to trimming and J lost 3 bases; unmatched junction nucleotides: 7. The germline CDR1 and CDR2 sequences are MNHEY and SMNVEV (reference sequence). CDR3 size: 15 residues. This CDR3 is CASSSRLAAYYEQYF. In nucleotides, the CDR3 is TGTGCCAGCAGTTCCCGACTAGCGGCCTACTACGAGCAGTACTTC.

In its sample, this clonotype was seen many times. The rearrangement joins TRBV5-1 to TRBJ1-1; the D is unclear. Germline assignment: CDR1 SGHRS and CDR2 YFSETQ. The CDR3 spans 13 residues. The V gene lost 5 bases and the J gene lost 3 bases, with 11 bases spanning the gap. CDR3 loop: CASRENQDTEAFF. The CDR3, as DNA: TGCGCCAGCAGAGAAAACCAGGACACTGAAGCTTTCTTT.

This clonotype has more than one count but fewer than ten. The chain has TRBV20-1 and TRBJ2-1; 13 bases are a match to TRBD2. Trimming took 4 bases from V and 4 from J; bases not matched to a gene: 7. The germline V gene has CDR1 DFQATT and CDR2 SNEGSKA (reference sequence). This CDR3 has 16 amino acids. The CDR3 DNA reads as TGCAGTGCTACCGGGACTAGCGGGATAAAATACAATGAGCAGTTCTTC. Protein product: CSATGTSGIKYNEQFF.

The chain links TRBV4-3 to TRBJ2-1; TRBD2 aligns across 7 bases. Germline trimming cut 9 bases from V and 7 bases from J; bases unmatched to any gene: 12. Germline V gene lookup returns CDR1 LGHNA and CDR2 YSLEER. There are 14 residues in the CDR3. The CDR3 here is CASREGLLYNEQFF. For the CDR3, the DNA is TGCGCCAGTAGGGAGGGCCTTCTTTATAATGAGCAGTTCTTC.

This clonotype was detected many times. The chain employs TRBV7-9 and TRBJ2-7, with 8 nucleotides matching TRBD2. CDR1 and CDR2 from the germline V gene are SEHNR and FQNEAQ (reference sequence). With V trimmed by 5 bases and J by 0 bases, 9 bases remained unmatched. The CDR3 is 16 residues long. The CDR3 DNA reads TGTGCCAGCAGCCCCCCGACTAGCGCGAGCTCCTACGAGCAGTACTTC. Amino acids: CASSPPTSASSYEQYF.

This clonotype appeared many times. The rearrangement uses TRBV7-9 and TRBJ1-1, with D uncertain. The length of the CDR3 is 12 residues. The germline V and J ends were trimmed by 7 bases and 3 bases, with 9 bases remaining between them. Germline-derived CDR1 and CDR2 are SEHNR and FQNEAQ (reference sequence). CDR3 loop: CASNTEDTEAFF. The CDR3 region has the DNA TGTGCCAGCAACACGGAGGACACTGAAGCTTTCTTT.

The chain uses TRBV5-1 and TRBJ1-3; 9 bases line up with TRBD1. Losses at the gene ends were 5 bases for V and 1 base for J; bases not matched to a gene: 4. CDR1 SGHRS and CDR2 YFSETQ come from the germline V gene. The CDR3 contains 15 residues. CDR3 DNA: TGCGCCAGCAGACAGGACAGGGGATCTGGAAACACCATATATTTT. It translates to CASRQDRGSGNTIYF.

The V and J genes are TRBV9 and TRBJ1-1; D gene ambiguous. The ends were cut back, 2 bases at V and 7 bases at J, with 15 bases in the middle. The germline V gene encodes CDR1 SGDLS and CDR2 YYNGEE. The CDR3 has 14 residues. The CDR3 reads CASSVGDTPLEAFF. The CDR3 nucleotides are TGTGCCAGCAGCGTCGGGGATACTCCTCTTGAAGCTTTCTTT.

This clonotype was counted between two and nine times. The rearrangement joins TRBV6-2 or TRBV6-3 to TRBJ1-1; no clear D gene. Germline V gives CDR1 MNHEY, CDR2 SVGEGT. Trimming pared 11 bases from V and 5 bases from J, leaving 21 bases between. This CDR3 spans 14 amino acids. For the CDR3, the DNA is TGTGCCCGACAAAGCTTGATGGCGGGGACTGAAGCTTTCTTT. Translation gives CARQSLMAGTEAFF.

This clonotype was seen many times. The rearrangement links TRBV5-6 to TRBJ2-2; possible D gene TRBD1, 6 bases. The V end was cut by 2 bases, the J end by 1 base, with 15 bases between. The germline V gene encodes CDR1 SGHDT and CDR2 YYEEEE. The CDR3 sequence is 17 residues long. Here the CDR3 reads CASSFYVGTQNTGELFF. The DNA for the CDR3 is TGTGCCAGCAGCTTTTACGTCGGGACACAGAACACCGGGGAGCTGTTTTTT. The whole variable domain, filled in from reference TRBV5-6 and TRBJ2-2, reads DAGVTQSPTHLIKTRGQQVTLRCSPKSGHDTVSWYQQALGQGPQFIFQYYEEEERQRGNFPDRFSGHQFPNYSSELNVNALLLGDSALYLCASSFYVGTQNTGELFFGEGSRLTVL.

This clonotype was counted many times. The chain joins TRBV6-6 to TRBJ2-3; possibly TRBD2 for D (6 bases). CDR3 size: 14 residues. V lost 6 bases to trimming and J lost 0 bases, with 10 bases between them. Germline values: CDR1 MNHNY, CDR2 SVGAGI (reference sequence). In nucleotides, the CDR3 is TGTGCCAGCAGACCACGGGGGAGCACAGATACGCAGTATTTT. This codes for CASRPRGSTDTQYF.

This clonotype was counted between two and nine times. The chain carries TRBV15 and TRBJ2-3; D gene unclear. Germline-derived CDR1 and CDR2 are LNHNV and YYDKDF (reference sequence). The length of the CDR3 is 14 residues. With 4 bases removed from V and 0 bases from J, the gap between germline ends came to 8 bases. The CDR3 bases are TGTGCCACCAGCAAGGCCGGTAGCACAGATACGCAGTATTTT. Translation: CATSKAGSTDTQYF.